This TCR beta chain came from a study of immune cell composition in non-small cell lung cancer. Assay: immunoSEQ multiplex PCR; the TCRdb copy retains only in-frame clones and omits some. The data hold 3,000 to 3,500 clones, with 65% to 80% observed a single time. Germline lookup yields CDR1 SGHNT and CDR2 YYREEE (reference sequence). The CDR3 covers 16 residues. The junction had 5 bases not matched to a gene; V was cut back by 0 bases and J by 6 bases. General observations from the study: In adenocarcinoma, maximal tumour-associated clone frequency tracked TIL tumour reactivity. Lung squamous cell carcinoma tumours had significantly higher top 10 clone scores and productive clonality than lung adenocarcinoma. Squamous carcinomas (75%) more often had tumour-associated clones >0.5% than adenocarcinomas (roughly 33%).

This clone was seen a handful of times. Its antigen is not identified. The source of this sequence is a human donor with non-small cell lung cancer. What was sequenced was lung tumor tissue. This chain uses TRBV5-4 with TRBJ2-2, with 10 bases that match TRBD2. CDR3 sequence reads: CASSLENSGGSGELFF. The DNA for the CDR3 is TGTGCCAGCAGCTTGGAGAATAGCGGGGGGTCCGGGGAGCTGTTTTTT.